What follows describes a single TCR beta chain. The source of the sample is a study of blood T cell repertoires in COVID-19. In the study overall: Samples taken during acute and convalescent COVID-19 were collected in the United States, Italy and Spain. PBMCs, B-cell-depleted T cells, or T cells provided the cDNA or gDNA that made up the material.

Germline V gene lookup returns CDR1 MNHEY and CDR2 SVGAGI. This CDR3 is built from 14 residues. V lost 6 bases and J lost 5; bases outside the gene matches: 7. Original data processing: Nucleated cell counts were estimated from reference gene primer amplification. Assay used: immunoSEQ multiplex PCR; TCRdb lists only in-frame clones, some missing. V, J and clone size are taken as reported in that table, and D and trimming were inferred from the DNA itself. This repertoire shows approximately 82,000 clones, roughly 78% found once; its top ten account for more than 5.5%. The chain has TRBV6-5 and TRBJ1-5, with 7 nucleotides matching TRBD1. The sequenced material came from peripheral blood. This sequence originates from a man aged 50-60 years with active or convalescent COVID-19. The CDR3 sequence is CASRPTGLDQPQHF. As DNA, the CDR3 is TGTGCCAGCAGGCCGACAGGGCTCGATCAGCCCCAGCATTTT.